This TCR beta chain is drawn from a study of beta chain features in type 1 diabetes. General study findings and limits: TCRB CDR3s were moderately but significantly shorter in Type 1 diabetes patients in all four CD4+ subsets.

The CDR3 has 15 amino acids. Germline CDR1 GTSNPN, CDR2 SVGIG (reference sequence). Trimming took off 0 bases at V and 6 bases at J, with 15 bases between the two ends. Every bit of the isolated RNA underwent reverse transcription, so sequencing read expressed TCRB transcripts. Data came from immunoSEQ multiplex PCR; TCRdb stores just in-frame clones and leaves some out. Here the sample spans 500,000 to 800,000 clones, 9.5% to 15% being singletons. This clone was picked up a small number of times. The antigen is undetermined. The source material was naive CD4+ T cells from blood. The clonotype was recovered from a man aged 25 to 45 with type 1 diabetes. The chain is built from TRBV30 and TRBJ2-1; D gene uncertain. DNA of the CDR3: TGTGCCTGGAGTGTGTCAGGCGTATCAGCCAATGAGCAGTTCTTC. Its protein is CAWSVSGVSANEQFF.